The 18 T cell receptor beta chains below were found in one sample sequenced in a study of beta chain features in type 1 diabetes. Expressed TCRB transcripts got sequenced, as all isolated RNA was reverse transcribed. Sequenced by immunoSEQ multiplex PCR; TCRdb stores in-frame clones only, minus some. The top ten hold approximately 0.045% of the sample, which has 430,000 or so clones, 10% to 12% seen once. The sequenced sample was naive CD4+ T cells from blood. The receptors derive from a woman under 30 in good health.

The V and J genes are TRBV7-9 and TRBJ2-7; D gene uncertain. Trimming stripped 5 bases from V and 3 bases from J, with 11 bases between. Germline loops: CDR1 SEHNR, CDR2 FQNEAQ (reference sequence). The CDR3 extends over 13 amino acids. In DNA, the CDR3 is TGTGCCAGCAGCCTGAGCGAGTTCTACGAGCAGTACGTC. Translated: CASSLSEFYEQYV.

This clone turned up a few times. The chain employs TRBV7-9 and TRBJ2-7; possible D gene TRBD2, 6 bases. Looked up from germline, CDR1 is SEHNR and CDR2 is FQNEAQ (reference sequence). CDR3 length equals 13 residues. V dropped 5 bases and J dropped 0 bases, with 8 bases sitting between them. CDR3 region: CASSRESSYEQYV. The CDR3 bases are TGTGCCAGCAGCCGGGAGAGCTCCTACGAGCAGTACGTC.

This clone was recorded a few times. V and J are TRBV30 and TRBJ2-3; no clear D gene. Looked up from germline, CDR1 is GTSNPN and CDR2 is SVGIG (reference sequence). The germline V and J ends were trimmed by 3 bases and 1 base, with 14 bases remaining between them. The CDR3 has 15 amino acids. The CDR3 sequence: CAWSSKGIGTDTQYF. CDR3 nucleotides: TGTGCCTGGAGCTCCAAGGGTATCGGCACAGATACGCAGTATTTT.

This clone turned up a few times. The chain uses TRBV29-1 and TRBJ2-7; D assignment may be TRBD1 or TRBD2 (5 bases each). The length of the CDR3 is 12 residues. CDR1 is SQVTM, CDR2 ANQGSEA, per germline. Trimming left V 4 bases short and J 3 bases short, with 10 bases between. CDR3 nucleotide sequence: TGCAGCGTTGCCGAGGGGAACTACGAGCAGTACTTC. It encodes CSVAEGNYEQYF.

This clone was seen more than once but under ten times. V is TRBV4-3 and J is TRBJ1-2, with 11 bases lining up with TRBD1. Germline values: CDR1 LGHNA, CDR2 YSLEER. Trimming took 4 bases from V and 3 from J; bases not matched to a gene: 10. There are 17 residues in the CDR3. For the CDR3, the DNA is TGCGCCAGCAGCCCCTCTATCCGGGACAGGGGGTACTATGGCTACACCTTC. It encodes CASSPSIRDRGYYGYTF.

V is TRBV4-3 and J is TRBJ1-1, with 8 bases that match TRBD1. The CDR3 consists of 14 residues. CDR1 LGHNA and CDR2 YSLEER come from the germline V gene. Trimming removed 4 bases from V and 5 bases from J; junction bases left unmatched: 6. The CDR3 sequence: CASSRRQGTTEAFF. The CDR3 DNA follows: TGCGCCAGCAGCCGTCGACAGGGGACTACTGAAGCTTTCTTT.

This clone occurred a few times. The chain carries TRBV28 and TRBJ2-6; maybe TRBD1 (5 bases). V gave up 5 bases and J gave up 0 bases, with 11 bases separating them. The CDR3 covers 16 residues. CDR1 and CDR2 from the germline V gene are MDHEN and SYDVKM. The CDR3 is CASSSRVFSGANVLTF. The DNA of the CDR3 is TGTGCCAGCAGTAGCAGGGTTTTCTCTGGGGCCAACGTCCTGACTTTC.

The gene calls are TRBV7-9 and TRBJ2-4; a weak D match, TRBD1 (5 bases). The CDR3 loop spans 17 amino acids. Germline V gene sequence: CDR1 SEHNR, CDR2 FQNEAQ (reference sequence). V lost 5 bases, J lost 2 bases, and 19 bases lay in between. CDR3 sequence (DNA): TGTGCCAGCAGCCCTTTCAGGGTGGGCGAAACCAAAAACATTCAGTACTTC. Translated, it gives CASSPFRVGETKNIQYF.

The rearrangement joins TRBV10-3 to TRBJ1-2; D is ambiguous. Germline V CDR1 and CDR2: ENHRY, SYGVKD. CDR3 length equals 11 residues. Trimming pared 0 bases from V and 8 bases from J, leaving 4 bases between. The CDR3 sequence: CAISESHGYTF. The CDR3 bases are TGTGCCATCAGTGAGTCGCACGGCTACACCTTC.

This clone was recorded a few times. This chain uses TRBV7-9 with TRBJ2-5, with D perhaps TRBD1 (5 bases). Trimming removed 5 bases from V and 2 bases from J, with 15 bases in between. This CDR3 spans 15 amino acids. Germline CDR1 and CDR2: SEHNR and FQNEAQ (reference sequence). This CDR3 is CASSPNRIGQETQYF. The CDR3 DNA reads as TGTGCCAGCAGCCCTAACAGGATTGGACAAGAGACCCAGTACTTC.

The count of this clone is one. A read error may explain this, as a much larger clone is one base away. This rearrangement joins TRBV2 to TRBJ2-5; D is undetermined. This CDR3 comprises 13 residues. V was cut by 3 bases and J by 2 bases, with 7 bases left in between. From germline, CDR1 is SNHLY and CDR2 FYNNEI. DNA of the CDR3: TGTGCCAGCAGTGACGGACGGCAAGAGACCCAGTACTTC. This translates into CASSDGRQETQYF.

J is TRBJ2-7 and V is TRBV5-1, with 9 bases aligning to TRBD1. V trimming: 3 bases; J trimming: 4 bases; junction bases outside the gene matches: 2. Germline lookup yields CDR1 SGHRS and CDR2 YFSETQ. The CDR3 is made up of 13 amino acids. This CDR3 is CASSSGQGYEQYF. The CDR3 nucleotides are TGCGCCAGCAGCTCAGGACAGGGGTACGAGCAGTACTTC. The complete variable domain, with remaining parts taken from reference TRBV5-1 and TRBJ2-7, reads KAGVTQTPRYLIKTRGQQVTLSCSPISGHRSVSWYQQTPGQGLQFLFEYFSETQRNKGNFPGRFSGRQFSNSRSEMNVSTLELGDSALYLCASSSGQGYEQYFGPGTRLTVT.

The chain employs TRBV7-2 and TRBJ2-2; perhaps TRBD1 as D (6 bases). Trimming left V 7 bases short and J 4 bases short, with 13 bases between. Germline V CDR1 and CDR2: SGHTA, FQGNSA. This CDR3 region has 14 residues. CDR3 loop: CASTRGRATGELFF. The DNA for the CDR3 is TGTGCCAGCACCAGGGGCCGGGCCACCGGGGAGCTGTTTTTT.

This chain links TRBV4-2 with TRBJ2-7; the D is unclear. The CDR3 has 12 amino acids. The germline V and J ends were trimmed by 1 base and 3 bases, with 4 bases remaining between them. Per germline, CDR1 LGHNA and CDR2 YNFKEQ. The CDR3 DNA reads TGTGCCAGCAGCCAAGGTCACTACGAGCAGTACGTC. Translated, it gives CASSQGHYEQYV.

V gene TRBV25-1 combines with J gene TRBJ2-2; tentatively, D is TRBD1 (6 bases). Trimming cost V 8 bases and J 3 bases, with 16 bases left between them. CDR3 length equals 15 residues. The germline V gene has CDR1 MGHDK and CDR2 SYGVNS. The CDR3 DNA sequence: TGTGCCAGCGGGGGAAGACAGGCTTACACCGGGGAGCTGTTTTTT. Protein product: CASGGRQAYTGELFF.

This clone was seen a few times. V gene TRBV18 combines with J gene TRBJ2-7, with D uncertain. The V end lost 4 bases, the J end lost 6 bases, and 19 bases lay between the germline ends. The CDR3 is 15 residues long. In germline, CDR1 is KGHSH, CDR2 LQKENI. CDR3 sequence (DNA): TGTGCCAGCTCACTCCTGGAATCCCTAAGAGGCGAGCAGTACGTC. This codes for CASSLLESLRGEQYV.

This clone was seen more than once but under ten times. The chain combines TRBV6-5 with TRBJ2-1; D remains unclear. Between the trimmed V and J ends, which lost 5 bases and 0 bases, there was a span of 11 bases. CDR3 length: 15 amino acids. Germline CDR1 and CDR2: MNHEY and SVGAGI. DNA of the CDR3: TGTGCCAGCAGTAAAGATCGTAGCTCCTACAATGAGCAGTTCTTC. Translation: CASSKDRSSYNEQFF.

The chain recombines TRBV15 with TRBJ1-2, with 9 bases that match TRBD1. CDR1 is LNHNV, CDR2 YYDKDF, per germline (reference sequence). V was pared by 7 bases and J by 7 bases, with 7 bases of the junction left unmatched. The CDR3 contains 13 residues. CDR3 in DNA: TGTGCCACCACCGACAGGGGGGCTTTTGGCTACACCTTC. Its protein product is CATTDRGAFGYTF.